A selection of T cell receptor beta chains follows, all from one sample in a study of neurological immune-mediated disorders. MiXCR, run by TCRdb on the 5' RACE reads, gives a single entry per CDR3 protein. The repertoire holds tens of thousands of distinct CDR3 sequences, with about 5.8% as singletons. The source material was CD4+ T cells from blood. All receptors derive from a woman under 30 with multiple sclerosis. Each CDR3 is given with its conserved first and last residue. The D gene is left open where the match is weak. A row's size may be missing; if present it is once, few, many or a size class.

CDR3aa: CASSQDRGGNYNEQFF
CDR3nt: TGTGCCAGCAGCCAAGATCGGGGGGGAAACTACAATGAGCAGTTCTTC
d_gene: TRBD2
abundance: many
j_gene: TRBJ2-1
v_gene: TRBV14

CDR3aa: CASSPEAAYNEQFF
CDR3nt: TGTGCCAGCAGCCCCGAGGCGGCCTACAATGAGCAGTTCTTC
d_gene: NA
abundance: many
j_gene: TRBJ2-1
v_gene: TRBV7-2

CDR3aa: CASSPRGQGNEQYF
CDR3nt: TGTGCCAGCAGCCCCCGGGGACAGGGAAACGAGCAGTACTTC
d_gene: TRBD1
abundance: few
j_gene: TRBJ2-7
v_gene: TRBV7-9

CDR3aa: CASSLGQGFGNTEAFF
CDR3nt: TGTGCCAGCAGCTTGGGACAGGGTTTTGGGAACACTGAAGCTTTCTTT
d_gene: TRBD1
abundance: many
j_gene: TRBJ1-1
v_gene: TRBV7-2

CDR3aa: CASSQRAGLETQYF
CDR3nt: TGTGCCAGCAGCCAACGAGCGGGGCTGGAGACCCAGTACTTC
d_gene: TRBD2
abundance: many
j_gene: TRBJ2-5
v_gene: TRBV3-1

CDR3aa: CASSFGQTSQPQHF
CDR3nt: TGTGCCAGCTCTTTTGGACAGACCTCCCAGCCCCAGCATTTT
d_gene: NA
abundance: many
j_gene: TRBJ1-5
v_gene: TRBV3-1

CDR3aa: CSTTAPGLAVNEQFF
CDR3nt: TGCAGTACGACCGCCCCTGGACTAGCGGTTAATGAGCAGTTCTTC
d_gene: TRBD2
abundance: many
j_gene: TRBJ2-1
v_gene: TRBV20-1

CDR3aa: CASSPAKGESTEAFF
CDR3nt: TGTGCCAGCTCACCAGCGAAAGGGGAGTCCACTGAAGCTTTCTTT
d_gene: NA
abundance: NA
j_gene: TRBJ1-1
v_gene: TRBV18

CDR3aa: CASSVSQGGTQYF
CDR3nt: TGTGCCAGCAGTGTGTCCCAGGGAGGTACGCAGTATTTT
d_gene: NA
abundance: many
j_gene: TRBJ2-3
v_gene: TRBV6-5

CDR3aa: CAISEKNPGQGYNEQFF
CDR3nt: TGTGCCATCAGTGAGAAAAACCCGGGACAGGGGTACAATGAGCAGTTCTTC
d_gene: TRBD1
abundance: many
j_gene: TRBJ2-1
v_gene: TRBV10-3

CDR3aa: CASSFSGDSYEQYF
CDR3nt: TGTGCCAGCAGCTTTAGTGGGGACTCCTACGAGCAGTACTTC
d_gene: NA
abundance: many
j_gene: TRBJ2-7
v_gene: TRBV5-5

CDR3aa: CSARILGDRGRPEAFF
CDR3nt: TGCAGTGCTAGAATCTTGGGGGACAGGGGGCGTCCTGAAGCTTTCTTT
d_gene: TRBD1
abundance: many
j_gene: TRBJ1-1
v_gene: TRBV20-1

CDR3aa: CASSQGGRTYEQYF
CDR3nt: TGTGCCAGCAGCCAGGGGGGCAGAACCTACGAGCAGTACTTC
d_gene: NA
abundance: many
j_gene: TRBJ2-7
v_gene: TRBV27

CDR3aa: CASSLGLTHEQFF
CDR3nt: TGTGCCAGCAGCCTGGGACTGACCCATGAGCAGTTCTTC
d_gene: NA
abundance: many
j_gene: TRBJ2-1
v_gene: TRBV9

CDR3aa: CASSLWAAHQPQHF
CDR3nt: TGTGCCAGCAGCTTATGGGCAGCCCATCAGCCCCAGCATTTT
d_gene: NA
abundance: few
j_gene: TRBJ1-5
v_gene: TRBV7-2